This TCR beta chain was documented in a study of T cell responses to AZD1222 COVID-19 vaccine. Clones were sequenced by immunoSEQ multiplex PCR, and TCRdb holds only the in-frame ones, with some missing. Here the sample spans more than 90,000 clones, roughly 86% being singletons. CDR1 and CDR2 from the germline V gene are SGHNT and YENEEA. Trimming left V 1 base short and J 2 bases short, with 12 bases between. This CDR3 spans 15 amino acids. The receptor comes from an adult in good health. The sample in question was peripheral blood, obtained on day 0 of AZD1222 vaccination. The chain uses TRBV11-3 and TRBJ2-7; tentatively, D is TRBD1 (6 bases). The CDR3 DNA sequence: TGTGCCAGCAGCTTAGCGGCAGGGGACACCTACGAGCAGTACTTC. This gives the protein CASSLAAGDTYEQYF.